Listed here are 23 T cell receptor beta chains from one sample, sequenced in a study of glioma-infiltrating T cells. TCR alpha and beta CDR3 regions were amplified from RNA using iRepertoire nested multiplex PCR. Each CDR3 protein is one row after TCRdb ran MiXCR on the multiplex PCR reads. The data contain about 380,000 distinct CDR3 sequences, 41% of them singletons. What was sequenced was glioma tissue, nonneoplastic brain tissue, or PBMCs (not recorded which). These receptors came from a human donor with low-grade glioma or glioblastoma, undergoing nonglioma brain surgery, or in good health (not recorded which).

The rearrangement links TRBV4-3 to TRBJ2-1; possibly TRBD1 or TRBD2 for D (5 bases each). The CDR3 contains 15 residues. V lost 3 bases, J lost 0 bases, and 9 bases lay in between. Germline V gives CDR1 LGHNA, CDR2 YSLEER. The CDR3 loop is CASSQGRHSYNEQFF. The CDR3, as DNA: TGCGCCAGCAGCCAGGGACGGCACTCCTACAATGAGCAGTTCTTC.

Concerning this clonotype: Being one base from a much bigger clone, this may be a read error. The rearrangement links TRBV27 to TRBJ2-2; D perhaps matches TRBD2 (5 bases). Trimming removed 5 bases at V and 4 bases at J, with 17 bases between. The CDR3 has 16 residues. Per germline, CDR1 MNHEY and CDR2 SMNVEV (reference sequence). In DNA form, the CDR3 reads TGTGCCAGCAGTCAGATGACTTCTAGCCCCACCGGGGAGCTGTTTTTT. The encoded protein is CASSQMTSSPTGELFF.

This clonotype was detected a few times. The chain is built from TRBV6-2 or TRBV6-3 and TRBJ2-6; possibly TRBD1 for D (6 bases). Trimming removed 4 bases at V and 0 bases at J, with 13 bases between. This CDR3 is 17 amino acids long. Germline V lookup: CDR1 MNHEY, CDR2 SVGEGT. CDR3 nucleotides: TGTGCCAGCAGTTTGAGGGGGTCCTTCTCTGGGGCCAACGTCCTGACTTTC. The encoded protein is CASSLRGSFSGANVLTF.

This chain uses TRBV7-2 with TRBJ2-7; possible D gene TRBD2, 6 bases. Deletions cut 4 bases from V and 0 bases from J, with 13 bases between. The CDR3 loop spans 15 amino acids. Germline V gene lookup returns CDR1 SGHTA and CDR2 FQGNSA. In DNA, the CDR3 is TGTGCCAGCAGCTGGACCCGGGGGAGCTCCTACGAGCAGTACTTC. This codes for CASSWTRGSSYEQYF.

As concerns this clonotype: This may arise from a read error, as a much more abundant clone is one base away. The chain couples TRBV6-5 to TRBJ1-1; no clear D gene. This CDR3 region has 18 residues. From germline, CDR1 is MNHEY and CDR2 SVGAGI. The CDR3 nucleotides read TGTGCCAGCAGTTACTCGGTTCTGATCGACTCCATGAACACTAAAGCTTTCTTT. Translation: CASSYSVLIDSMNTKAFF.

This clonotype was counted a single time. The rearrangement uses TRBV7-9 and TRBJ2-7; 7 positions agree with TRBD1. Germline V gene sequence: CDR1 SEHNR, CDR2 FQNEAQ (reference sequence). Germline trimming cut 5 bases from V and 3 bases from J; bases unmatched to any gene: 19. This CDR3 has 18 amino acids. The CDR3 sequence: CASSPTPTGTGPLYEQYF. Here the CDR3 DNA reads TGTGCCAGCAGCCCAACCCCGACAGGGACCGGACCCCTCTACGAGCAGTACTTC.

This clonotype was counted only a few times. The chain carries TRBV7-8 and TRBJ2-7, with D tentatively TRBD2 (5 bases). Per germline, CDR1 SGHVS and CDR2 FQNEAQ. V gave up 5 bases and J gave up 4 bases, with 18 bases separating them. This CDR3 spans 15 amino acids. The CDR3 loop is CASSGRGLARYEQYF. The CDR3 region has the DNA TGTGCCAGCAGCGGGCGAGGGTTAGCCAGATACGAGCAGTACTTC.

The chain employs TRBV4-1 and TRBJ1-5; D might be TRBD1 (5 bases). Per the germline V gene, CDR1 is MGHRA and CDR2 is YSYEKL. The germline V and J ends were trimmed by 0 bases and 0 bases, with 9 bases remaining between them. The CDR3 spans 16 residues. The CDR3 sequence is CASSQETAHSNQPQHF. CDR3 nucleotide sequence: TGCGCCAGCAGCCAAGAGACAGCGCATAGCAATCAGCCCCAGCATTTT.

This clonotype was seen only a few times. The V call is TRBV4-2, the J call TRBJ2-3; D call uncertain. V lost 0 bases, J lost 0 bases, and 4 bases lay in between. This CDR3 has 14 amino acids. In germline, CDR1 is LGHNA, CDR2 YNFKEQ. The CDR3 is CASSQDVSTDTQYF. The CDR3, as DNA: TGTGCCAGCAGCCAAGATGTAAGCACAGATACGCAGTATTTT.

J is TRBJ2-1 and V is TRBV20-1, with D tentatively TRBD1 or TRBD2 (5 bases each). The CDR3 has 14 residues. Germline CDR1 and CDR2: DFQATT and SNEGSKA (reference sequence). V was pared by 0 bases and J by 10 bases, with 16 bases between. In nucleotides, the CDR3 is TGCAGTGCTAGAGATCAGGGACGGCGTGCCGAGCAGTTCTTC. The encoded protein is CSARDQGRRAEQFF.

In the case of this clonotype: One end of the junction does not line up with germline, which may come from a read error. The J gene is TRBJ1-5, the V gene TRBV10-3; weak D call: TRBD1 (5 bases). CDR3 length: 14 residues. CDR1 is ENHRY, CDR2 SYGVKD, per germline. CDR3 in amino acids: CAISGGDHRGPQHF. For the CDR3, the DNA is TGTGCTATCAGTGGCGGGGACCATAGGGGGCCCCAGCATTTT.

This clonotype appeared once. The chain has TRBV3-1 and TRBJ2-1, with D uncertain. TRBJ2-5 explains the end of the DNA better; the J call may be wrong. This CDR3 contains 14 residues. Germline assignment: CDR1 LGHDT and CDR2 YNNKEL (reference sequence). CDR3 in amino acids: CASSQDYVRETQYF. In DNA, the CDR3 is TGTGCCAGCAGCCAAGATTATGTGCGGGAGACCCAGTACTTC.

As regards this clonotype: Sequence at one end of the junction differs from germline and may be a read error. V usage is TRBV20-1 and J usage is TRBJ2-5, with D possibly being TRBD1 or TRBD2 (5 bases each). CDR1 DFQATT and CDR2 SNEGSKA come from the germline V gene (reference sequence). The CDR3 contains 12 residues. The CDR3 coding sequence is TGCGGTGCTAGTCCGGGGCGGGAGACCCAGTACTTC. It translates to CGASPGRETQYF.

This clonotype was detected only a few times. The chain couples TRBV7-2 to TRBJ2-1; 8 bases fit TRBD1. There are 15 residues in the CDR3. Germline lookup yields CDR1 SGHTA and CDR2 FQGNSA. The trim removed 5 bases at V and 2 bases at J, leaving 5 bases unmatched. CDR3 DNA sequence: TGTGCCAGCAGCCCAGGGGGCCCAACCTACAATGAGCAGTTCTTC. This translates into CASSPGGPTYNEQFF.

V and J are TRBV27 and TRBJ2-7, with 7 bases matching TRBD2. Trimming cost V 4 bases and J 7 bases; bases outside gene matches: 13. The CDR3 runs to 15 residues. The germline V gene has CDR1 MNHEY and CDR2 SMNVEV (reference sequence). The CDR3 is CASSSRLAVTDEQYF. CDR3 sequence (DNA): TGTGCCAGCAGTTCAAGGCTAGCGGTGACGGATGAGCAGTACTTC.

A note on this clonotype: A much larger clone lies one base from this, so it may be a read error. The chain joins TRBV27 to TRBJ2-7; unclear D gene. Germline V gives CDR1 MNHEY, CDR2 SMNVEV (reference sequence). The CDR3 loop spans 15 amino acids. CDR3 amino acids: CASSFSPPSSYGQYF. CDR3 bases: TGTGCCAGCAGTTTCTCACCCCCGAGCTCCTACGGGCAGTACTTC.

The table lists this clonotype with a count of one. The missing conserved phenylalanine or tryptophan at the end of this CDR3 makes a read error likely. CDR3 residues: CASSLAAGGAYNEQFS. In DNA, the CDR3 is TGTGCCAGCAGTCTAGCAGCGGGAGGCGCCTACAATGAGCAGTTCTCC. The chain carries TRBV27 and TRBJ2-1; 9 bases match TRBD2. Losses at the gene ends were 5 bases for V and 2 bases for J; bases not matched to a gene: 7. The CDR3 length is 16 residues. The germline gives CDR1 MNHEY, CDR2 SMNVEV (reference sequence).

Details on this clonotype: This may stem from a read error, because a much larger clone lies one nucleotide away. This chain uses TRBV28 with TRBJ1-6, with 7 bases that match TRBD1. The CDR3 contains 16 residues. With V trimmed by 9 bases and J by 7 bases, 15 bases remained unmatched. The germline V gene encodes CDR1 MDHEN and CDR2 SYDVKM. In DNA, the CDR3 is TGTGCCAGAAGGCCGGGACAGCGAACGCGGAATTCACCCCTCCACTTT. Its translation is CARRPGQRTRNSPLHF.

On this clonotype itself: A clone one base away is much larger, so this may be a read error. The chain combines TRBV27 with TRBJ1-2, with no clear D. This CDR3 spans 14 amino acids. Germline-derived CDR1 and CDR2 are MNHEY and SMNVEV (reference sequence). Trimming took off 6 bases at V and 4 bases at J, with 15 bases between the two ends. The chain's CDR3 is CASSTVLQSYGYTF. CDR3 sequence (DNA): TGTGCCAGCAGCACCGTACTACAGAGCTATGGCTACACCTTC.

The table lists this clonotype with many counts. This sequence joins TRBV20-1 and TRBJ1-5; D gene ambiguous. Looked up from germline, CDR1 is DFQATT and CDR2 is SNEGSKA (reference sequence). The CDR3 contains 15 residues. The V and J ends lost 0 bases and 2 bases respectively, with 11 bases between them. The CDR3 spells CSARDRRVGNQPQHF. DNA for the CDR3: TGCAGTGCTAGAGATCGGAGGGTTGGCAATCAGCCCCAGCATTTT.

This clonotype was seen a single time. This rearrangement joins TRBV7-6 to TRBJ2-1; 9 bases match TRBD1. The trim removed 5 bases at V and 8 bases at J, leaving 1 base unmatched. Per germline, CDR1 SGHVS and CDR2 FNYEAQ. The CDR3 contains 12 residues. Here the CDR3 DNA reads TGTGCCAGCAGCGGGACAGGGCATGAGCAGTTCTTC. Its protein is CASSGTGHEQFF.

Regarding this clonotype: This could be a read error, since a much larger clone is one nucleotide away. The chain has TRBV6-1 and TRBJ2-2; D is perhaps TRBD2 (5 bases). The V end lost 1 base, the J end lost 9 bases, and 12 bases lay between the germline ends. The length of the CDR3 is 14 residues. Germline lookup yields CDR1 MNHNS and CDR2 SASEGT. The CDR3: CASSEVVLVRELFF. The CDR3 nucleotides are TGTGCCAGCAGTGAAGTAGTACTAGTAAGGGAGCTGTTTTTT.

This clonotype was seen at least ten times. This chain links TRBV20-1 with TRBJ2-1; D is perhaps TRBD1 or TRBD2 (6 bases each). The germline V and J ends were trimmed by 5 bases and 4 bases, with 15 bases remaining between them. Germline CDR1 and CDR2: DFQATT and SNEGSKA (reference sequence). The CDR3 covers 14 residues. CDR3 bases: TGCAGTGCTCAAGGCGGGACACCGTACAATGAGCAGTTCTTC. As protein: CSAQGGTPYNEQFF.